This T cell receptor beta chain came from a study of T cell repertoires in cytomegalovirus infection. About the research overall: Public TCR beta signatures provided an indication of both CMV infection and a matching HLA type.

The CDR3 is 14 amino acids. Germline V lookup: CDR1 SNHLY, CDR2 FYNNEI. After removal of 2 bases from V and 4 bases from J, the junction contained 3 bases not matched to a gene. Study-wide results and caveats: The ex vivo response was dominated by HLA-C-restricted CMV-specific TCR beta clonotypes. Totalled public TCR beta family frequency picked out people who carried CMV plus the relevant HLA.

As regards this clonotype: Its target is not known.

From the reads, TCRdb called clonotypes with MiXCR, one entry per CDR3 protein. The sample gives 150,000 to 200,000 distinct CDR3 sequences, roughly 14% of which show up once; 25% to 30% is in the top ten. Sequencing was carried out using PBMCs. The sequence came from a human donor in good health (CMV status not recorded). Some clones in this sample may be carry-over from other donors' samples. J is TRBJ2-5 and V is TRBV2, with 8 positions matching TRBD2. In DNA form, the CDR3 reads TGTGCCAGCAGTGAAAGCCTAGCGGGAGAGACCCAGTACTTC. It translates to CASSESLAGETQYF.